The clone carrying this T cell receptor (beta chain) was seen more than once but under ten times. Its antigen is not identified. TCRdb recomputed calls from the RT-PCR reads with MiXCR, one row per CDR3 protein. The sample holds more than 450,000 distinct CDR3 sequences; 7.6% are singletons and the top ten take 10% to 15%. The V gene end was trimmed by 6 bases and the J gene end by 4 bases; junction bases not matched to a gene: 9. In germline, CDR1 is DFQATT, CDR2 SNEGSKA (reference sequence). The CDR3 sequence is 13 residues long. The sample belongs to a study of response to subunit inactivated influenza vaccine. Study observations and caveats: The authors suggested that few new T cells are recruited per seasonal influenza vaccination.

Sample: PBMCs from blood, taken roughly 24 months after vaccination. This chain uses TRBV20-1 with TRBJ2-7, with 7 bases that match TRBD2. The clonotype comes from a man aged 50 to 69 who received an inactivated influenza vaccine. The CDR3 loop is CSASLGGRYEQYF. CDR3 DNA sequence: TGCAGTGCCTCCCTCGGGGGGAGATACGAGCAGTACTTC.